This TCR beta chain is drawn from a study of T cell responses to AZD1222 COVID-19 vaccine. Whole-study context: Second doses at about 4 or about 12 weeks were pooled. Study outcomes and limitations: There were repertoire samples only from the period after the peak T cell response.

In its sample, this clone was seen a few times. Its cognate antigen is unknown. CDR1 and CDR2 from the germline V gene are MNHEY and SMNVEV (reference sequence). This CDR3 spans 14 amino acids. V lost 3 bases to trimming and J lost 1 base, with 7 bases between them. Sequencing was performed with immunoSEQ multiplex PCR; in TCRdb, only in-frame clones are kept and a portion is missing. Among some 63,000 clones listed, roughly 88% were seen once. The sequences come from peripheral blood, collected on day 0 of AZD1222 vaccination. This sequence was found in an adult in good health. J is TRBJ1-5 and V is TRBV27; D uncertain. CDR3 sequence reads: CASSFVSSNQPQHF. Here the CDR3 DNA reads TGTGCCAGCAGTTTCGTGTCGAGCAATCAGCCCCAGCATTTT.